The 7 T cell receptor beta chains below come from one sample, sequenced in a study of T cells after posttransplantation cyclophosphamide. This table comes from immunoSEQ multiplex PCR, and its TCRdb copy is limited to in-frame clones, with some not included. This sample includes approximately 30,000 clones with no singletons; its ten biggest clones take up 5.5% to 8.5%. The sequenced material came from PBMCs. The receptors were gathered from a woman in her 50s in good health and a related stem cell transplant donor.

This clone appeared many times. The CDR3 loop is CASSQTVRGASYEQYF. Here the CDR3 DNA reads TGTGCCAGCAGTCAAACCGTACGGGGGGCCTCCTACGAGCAGTACTTC. V is TRBV27 and J is TRBJ2-7, with D maybe TRBD2 (7 bases). CDR3 length: 16 residues. Between the trimmed V and J ends, which lost 5 bases and 0 bases, there was a span of 17 bases. The germline CDR1 and CDR2 sequences are MNHEY and SMNVEV (reference sequence).

This clone was seen more than once but under ten times. One end of the junction fails to match germline, which may point to a read error. This rearrangement joins TRBV7-2 to TRBJ2-7; the match to TRBD2 covers 16 bases. This CDR3 comprises 19 residues. Germline CDR1 is SGHTA and CDR2 is FQGNSA. CDR3 in amino acids: CASRLGPGLAGGPWYEQYF. CDR3 bases: TGTGCCAGCAGGTTAGGACCGGGACTAGCGGGAGGGCCATGGTACGAGCAGTACTTC.

This clone was observed many times. The chain has TRBV5-1 and TRBJ1-1; 7 positions match TRBD1. Germline assignment: CDR1 SGHRS and CDR2 YFSETQ. The CDR3 consists of 15 residues. With 4 bases clipped from V and 3 bases from J, the junction kept 9 bases outside the gene matches. The CDR3 coding sequence is TGCGCCAGCAGCGGATTACCGGGACAGCACACTGAAGCTTTCTTT. Translation: CASSGLPGQHTEAFF.

This clone was counted ten times or more. The chain links TRBV18 to TRBJ1-2; 8 bases align to TRBD1. The CDR3 consists of 16 residues. The trim removed 1 base at V and 6 bases at J, leaving 10 bases unmatched. The V gene's germline CDR1 is KGHSH and CDR2 LQKENI. The DNA for the CDR3 is TGTGCCAGCTCACCACGTCTCACCAGGGGGCCGGATGGCTACACCTTC. This translates into CASSPRLTRGPDGYTF.

This clone was detected ten times or more. V gene TRBV2 combines with J gene TRBJ1-1; unclear D gene. The ends were cut back, 8 bases at V and 8 bases at J, with 12 bases in the middle. Germline V gene data show CDR1 as SNHLY and CDR2 as FYNNEI. This CDR3 contains 11 residues. Written as DNA, the CDR3 is TGTGCCAGCGGGCGAGAAGCCGAAGCTTTCTTT. Amino acid sequence: CASGREAEAFF. The full variable domain, in which reference TRBV2 and TRBJ1-1 provide the parts outside the CDR3, is EPEVTQTPSHQVTQMGQEVILRCVPISNHLYFYWYRQILGQKVEFLVSFYNNEISEKSEIFDDQFSVERPDGSNFTLKIRSTKLEDSAMYFCASGREAEAFFGQGTRLTVV.

This clone came up many times. The genes are TRBV5-8 and TRBJ2-3; 8 bases fit TRBD2. This CDR3 is 15 amino acids long. Looked up from germline, CDR1 is SGHTS and CDR2 is YDEGEE. Trimming removed 2 bases from V and 0 bases from J; junction bases left unmatched: 2. In DNA, the CDR3 is TGTGCCAGCAGCTTACTAGCGGCTAGCACAGATACGCAGTATTTT. This translates into CASSLLAASTDTQYF.

This clone was seen at least ten times. In DNA form, the CDR3 reads TGTGCCAGCAGTGAGGGACAATCGAATGAAAAACTGTTTTTT. Amino acids: CASSEGQSNEKLFF. This chain links TRBV25-1 with TRBJ1-4, with D possibly being TRBD1 (6 bases). Germline loops: CDR1 MGHDK, CDR2 SYGVNS. The CDR3 has 14 amino acids. Trimming left V 3 bases short and J 5 bases short, with 10 bases between.